This T cell receptor (beta chain) was retrieved from a study of OX40 agonist ivuxolimab in advanced cancers. Overall study: Patient treatment consisted of intravenous ivuxolimab administration every 2 weeks at 0.01 to 10 mg/kg.

Study conclusions and caveats: At 0.1 to 3.0 mg/kg and by week 6, clonal expansion occurred in CD4+ and CD8+ blood T cells. Among the lowest peripheral clonal expansion occurred in 0.1-3.0 mg/kg partial responders.

V was clipped by 1 base and J by 0 bases, with 15 bases between them. The CDR3 is 17 residues long. Germline CDR1 reads SGHTA; CDR2 reads FQGNSA. On this clone itself: Its specificity is unknown.

The data were produced by immunoSEQ multiplex PCR, yet TCRdb's version contains in-frame clones alone and is incomplete. The table has about 81,000 clones, about 88% seen once. The material was CD4+ or CD8+ T cells sorted from blood, obtained in a trial of the OX40 agonist ivuxolimab. The source is an adult with an advanced solid tumor such as melanoma, head and neck, liver or kidney cancer. The chain recombines TRBV7-2 with TRBJ1-2; possibly TRBD1 for D (6 bases). In DNA, the CDR3 is TGTGCCAGCAGCTTAGATTGGCTACAGGGAACTAACTATGGCTACACCTTC. It translates to CASSLDWLQGTNYGYTF.